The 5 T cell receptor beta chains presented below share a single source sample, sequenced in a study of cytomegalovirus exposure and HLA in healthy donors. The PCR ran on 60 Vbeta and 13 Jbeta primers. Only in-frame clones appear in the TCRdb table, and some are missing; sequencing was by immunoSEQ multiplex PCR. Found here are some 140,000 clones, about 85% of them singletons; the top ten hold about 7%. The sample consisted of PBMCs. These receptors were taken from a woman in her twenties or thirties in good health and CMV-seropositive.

The chain's CDR3 is CASSWDRGKGYTF. CDR3 bases: TGTGCCAGCAGCTGGGACAGGGGTAAGGGCTACACCTTC. V is TRBV5-4 and J is TRBJ1-2; 10 bases fit TRBD1. Germline V gene lookup returns CDR1 SGHNT and CDR2 YYREEE (reference sequence). J was trimmed by 8 bases and V by 3 bases; bases with no gene match: 4. The CDR3 contains 13 residues.

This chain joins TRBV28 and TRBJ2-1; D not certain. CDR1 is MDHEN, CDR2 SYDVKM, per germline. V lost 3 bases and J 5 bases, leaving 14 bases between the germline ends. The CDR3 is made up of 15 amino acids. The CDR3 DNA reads TGTGCCAGCAGTTTGTCACTTCTAAATAACAATGAGCAGTTCTTC. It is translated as CASSLSLLNNNEQFF.

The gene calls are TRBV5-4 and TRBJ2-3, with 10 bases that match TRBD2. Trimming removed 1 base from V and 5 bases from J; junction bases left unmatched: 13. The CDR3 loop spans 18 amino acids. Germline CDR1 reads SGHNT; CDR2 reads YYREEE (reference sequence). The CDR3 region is CASSLLGLAVSMLDTQYF. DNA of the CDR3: TGTGCCAGCAGCTTGTTAGGACTAGCGGTTAGTATGTTAGATACGCAGTATTTT.

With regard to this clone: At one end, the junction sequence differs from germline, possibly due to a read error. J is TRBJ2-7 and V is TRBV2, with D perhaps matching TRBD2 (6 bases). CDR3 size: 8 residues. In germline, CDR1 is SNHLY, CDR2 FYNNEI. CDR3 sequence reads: CASSSTSF. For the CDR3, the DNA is TGTGCCAGCAGTTCGACTAGCTTC.

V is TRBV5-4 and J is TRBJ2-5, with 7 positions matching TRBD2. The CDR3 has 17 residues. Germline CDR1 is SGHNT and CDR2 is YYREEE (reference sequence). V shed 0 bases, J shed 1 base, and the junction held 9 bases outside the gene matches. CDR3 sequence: CASSLGLAGASQETQYF. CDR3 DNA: TGTGCCAGCAGCTTGGGCTTGGCGGGAGCGAGCCAAGAGACCCAGTACTTC.